The next 21 T cell receptor beta chains were all read from a single sample in a study of molecular identifiers for immune sequencing clone quantification. Each CDR3 protein gets one entry after TCRdb re-called the PCR reads with MiXCR. The table records about 630,000 distinct CDR3 sequences, roughly 23% of them present only once. The sequencing input was naive CD8+ T cells from blood, with Jurkat cell RNA spiked in. Subset meaning: FACS-sorted CD8+CD4-CCR7+CD45RA+ naive T cells. The receptors originated from a human donor in good health. Some libraries in this study had Jurkat cell RNA spiked in.

Many counts were recorded for this clonotype. The chain is built from TRBV27 and TRBJ1-5; 7 nucleotides line up with TRBD1. Trimming removed 5 bases from V and 0 bases from J; junction bases left unmatched: 10. CDR1 is MNHEY, CDR2 SMNVEV, per germline (reference sequence). The CDR3 totals 17 residues. The CDR3: CASSTTGSFYSNQPQHF. The CDR3 DNA is TGTGCCAGCAGTACGACAGGGTCGTTCTATAGCAATCAGCCCCAGCATTTT.

V gene TRBV13 combines with J gene TRBJ2-7; D remains ambiguous. The CDR3 spans 12 residues. Germline loops: CDR1 PRHDT, CDR2 FYEKMQ (reference sequence). Trimming stripped 3 bases from V and 7 bases from J, with 10 bases between. CDR3 protein: CASSFSMGEQYF. The CDR3 DNA is TGTGCCAGCAGCTTTTCCATGGGGGAGCAGTACTTC.

This clonotype turned up a few times. The V gene is TRBV4-1, the J gene TRBJ2-7, with D perhaps TRBD1 (6 bases). V lost 2 bases and J lost 6, with 17 bases in between. Germline loops: CDR1 MGHRA, CDR2 YSYEKL. CDR3 length equals 15 residues. For the CDR3, the DNA is TGCGCCAGCAGCCAAACCCACAGGGTAGATATCGAGCAGTACTTC. It encodes CASSQTHRVDIEQYF.

The sample holds a few counts of this clonotype. This chain links TRBV15 with TRBJ1-4; D not certain. Per germline, CDR1 LNHNV and CDR2 YYDKDF (reference sequence). The CDR3 is made up of 14 amino acids. The germline V and J ends were trimmed by 9 bases and 0 bases, with 11 bases remaining between them. This CDR3 is CATKRTATNEKLFF. The DNA of the CDR3 is TGTGCCACGAAGAGGACGGCAACTAATGAAAAACTGTTTTTT.

This clonotype was detected a few times. The J gene is TRBJ2-1, the V gene TRBV20-1; 9 nucleotides align to TRBD2. V was pared by 1 base and J by 9 bases, with 7 bases of the junction left unmatched. The CDR3 is 14 amino acids. Germline CDR1 DFQATT, CDR2 SNEGSKA (reference sequence). The CDR3: CSARVGTSNREQFF. CDR3 sequence (DNA): TGCAGTGCTAGAGTAGGGACTAGCAATCGTGAGCAGTTCTTC.

The chain combines TRBV6-2 or TRBV6-3 with TRBJ2-5; the D gene could be TRBD1 or TRBD2 (5 bases each). CDR3 length equals 11 residues. The V gene lost 7 bases and the J gene lost 7 bases, with 10 bases spanning the gap. The germline V gene encodes CDR1 MNHEY and CDR2 SVGEGT. CDR3 loop: CASTAGGTQYF. In DNA, the CDR3 is TGTGCCAGCACGGCTGGGGGGACCCAGTACTTC.

This clonotype was seen more than once but under ten times. CDR3: CASSLPRGQGITGELFF. DNA for the CDR3: TGTGCCAGCAGCCTTCCTCGCGGACAGGGGATCACCGGGGAGCTGTTTTTT. V usage is TRBV12-3 or TRBV12-4 and J usage is TRBJ2-2; 9 bases map to TRBD1. V lost 6 bases to trimming and J lost 4 bases; unmatched junction nucleotides: 12. This CDR3 spans 17 amino acids.

This clonotype was recorded a few times. The rearrangement links TRBV12-3 or TRBV12-4 to TRBJ2-7; 10 positions agree with TRBD2. The CDR3 has 15 amino acids. The V and J ends lost 6 bases and 9 bases, in that order; junction bases with no gene match: 14. The CDR3 sequence is CASSQTPGLARGQYF. DNA for the CDR3: TGTGCCAGCAGCCAAACCCCGGGACTAGCGAGGGGGCAGTACTTC.

At least ten counts were recorded for this clonotype. The chain couples TRBV7-6 to TRBJ2-1, with 8 nucleotides matching TRBD1. The CDR3 has 18 residues. With V trimmed by 0 bases and J by 9 bases, 16 bases remained unmatched. Germline V gene data show CDR1 as SGHVS and CDR2 as FNYEAQ. CDR3 amino acids: CASSLAFSGGASIGEQFF. The DNA of the CDR3 is TGTGCCAGCAGCTTAGCATTCTCAGGGGGCGCGAGTATTGGTGAGCAGTTCTTC. Using reference TRBV7-6 and TRBJ2-1 for the parts outside the CDR3, the full variable domain is GAGVSQSPRYKVTKRGQDVALRCDPISGHVSLYWYRQALGQGPEFLTYFNYEAQQDKSGLPNDRFSAERPEGSISTLTIQRTEQRDSAMYRCASSLAFSGGASIGEQFFGPGTRLTVL.

This clonotype was picked up many times. DNA of the CDR3: TGTGCCAGTAGTCAAACTAGCGGGAGTACCTACGAGCAGTACTTC. This sequence encodes CASSQTSGSTYEQYF. The chain combines TRBV19 with TRBJ2-7; 11 bases are a match to TRBD2. CDR1 and CDR2 (germline): LNHDA, SQIVND (reference sequence). Losses at the gene ends were 5 bases for V and 2 bases for J; bases not matched to a gene: 5. The CDR3 has 15 residues.

About this clonotype itself: Possible read error: a much larger clone is one base away. The chain uses TRBV25-1 and TRBJ2-5; D is unresolved. Germline values: CDR1 MGHDK, CDR2 SYGVNS. The CDR3 consists of 15 residues. The CDR3 DNA sequence: TGTGCCAGCAGTGAATATGACAACGTGGAAGAGGCCCAGTACTTC. Translating gives CASSEYDNVEEAQYF. Full variable domain (outside the CDR3, taken from reference TRBV25-1 and TRBJ2-5): EADIYQTPRYLVIGTGKKITLECSQTMGHDKMYWYQQDPGMELHLIHYSYGVNSTEKGDLSSESTVSRIRTEHFPLTLESARPSHTSQYLCASSEYDNVEEAQYFGPGTRLLVL.

The table lists this clonotype with a few counts. The chain employs TRBV6-2 or TRBV6-3 and TRBJ2-7; D ambiguous. V was pared by 0 bases and J by 2 bases, with 14 bases between. The CDR3 loop spans 16 amino acids. Germline values: CDR1 MNHEY, CDR2 SVGEGT. The CDR3 sequence: CASSYSMFERAYEQYF. The CDR3 DNA is TGTGCCAGCAGTTACTCGATGTTCGAGAGAGCCTACGAGCAGTACTTC.

The rearrangement links TRBV4-2 to TRBJ2-2, with a tentative D call TRBD2 (7 bases). The CDR3 consists of 15 residues. Germline CDR1 and CDR2: LGHNA and YNFKEQ. Trimming cost V 0 bases and J 6 bases, with 11 bases left between them. The CDR3: CASSQDHGGPGELFF. Here the CDR3 DNA reads TGTGCCAGCAGCCAAGATCACGGGGGGCCCGGGGAGCTGTTTTTT.

The V and J genes are TRBV7-9 and TRBJ2-5; D may be TRBD1 (6 bases). Looked up from germline, CDR1 is SEHNR and CDR2 is FQNEAQ (reference sequence). V was clipped by 1 base and J by 2 bases, with 14 bases between them. The CDR3 length is 16 residues. DNA of the CDR3: TGTGCCAGCAGCTTAGGAATAGGGGGAGCACAAGAGACCCAGTACTTC. As protein: CASSLGIGGAQETQYF.

A word on this clonotype: A much larger clone differs by one base, so this may be a read error. V is TRBV29-1 and J is TRBJ1-1; the D gene is possibly TRBD1 (5 bases). Germline lookup yields CDR1 SQVTM and CDR2 ANQGSEA. This CDR3 comprises 12 residues. V was cut by 5 bases and J by 1 base, with 8 bases left in between. In DNA form, the CDR3 reads TGCAGCGTTCGGAGGGGGAACACTGAAGCTTTCTTT. Translation gives CSVRRGNTEAFF.

This clonotype was seen at least ten times. The chain has TRBV6-5 and TRBJ1-2, with 9 bases matching TRBD1. This CDR3 is 14 amino acids long. Germline CDR1 reads MNHEY; CDR2 reads SVGAGI. Germline trimming cut 6 bases from V and 6 bases from J; bases unmatched to any gene: 8. DNA of the CDR3: TGTGCCAGCAGGGAGACAGGGGGTGGGAATGGCTACACCTTC. Translated: CASRETGGGNGYTF.

This clonotype was seen repeatedly, ten times or more. The CDR3 DNA sequence: TGTGCCAGCGGACAAGTTAACACTGAAGCTTTCTTT. Translation gives CASGQVNTEAFF. This sequence joins TRBV19 and TRBJ1-1; tentative D call: TRBD1 (5 bases). The V gene's germline CDR1 is LNHDA and CDR2 SQIVND (reference sequence). The CDR3 has 12 amino acids. Trimming stripped 9 bases from V and 2 bases from J, with 10 bases between.

In its sample, this clonotype was seen a few times. This CDR3 reads CASSAGGPDTQYF. The CDR3 bases are TGTGCCAGCAGCGCGGGGGGTCCAGATACGCAGTATTTT. V and J are TRBV6-2 or TRBV6-3 and TRBJ2-3; TRBD2 aligns across 8 bases. Per germline, CDR1 MNHEY and CDR2 SVGEGT. V lost 6 bases to trimming and J lost 4 bases; unmatched junction nucleotides: 3. The CDR3 consists of 13 residues.

Details on this clonotype: No conserved phenylalanine or tryptophan ends this CDR3, so it is likely a read error. J is TRBJ2-5 and V is TRBV11-2; D may be TRBD1 (6 bases). Germline CDR1 is SGHAT and CDR2 is FQNNGV. This CDR3 spans 13 amino acids. V lost 5 bases, J lost 1 base, and 8 bases lay in between. CDR3 coding DNA: TGTGCCAGCAGCCCGGACAGCCAAGAGACCCAGTACCTC. Translation gives CASSPDSQETQYL.

In regard to this clonotype: A much larger clone differs from this one at a single base, so this may be a read error. The chain uses TRBV4-1 and TRBJ1-5; 9 bases map to TRBD1. CDR3 length equals 15 residues. Germline CDR1 reads MGHRA; CDR2 reads YSYEKL. CDR3 nucleotides: TGCGCCAGCAGCCGTACCGGGACAGGGCTCCAGCCCCGGCATTTT. Its translation is CASSRTGTGLQPRHF.

This clonotype was seen repeatedly, ten times or more. One end of the junction is discordant with germline, which a read error may explain. This chain joins TRBV12-3 or TRBV12-4 and TRBJ1-1; D may be TRBD1 (5 bases). The CDR3 has 14 residues. CDR3 sequence (DNA): TGTGCCAGCAGCTTAGCTGGGGGAAACACTGAAGCTTTCTTT. Its translation is CASSLAGGNTEAFF.